The 20 T cell receptor beta chains below all came from one sample that was sequenced in a study of cytomegalovirus exposure and HLA in healthy donors. 13 Jbeta primers and 60 Vbeta primers were used for the PCR. Produced via immunoSEQ multiplex PCR; TCRdb's table is partial and in-frame only. This table holds about 200,000 clones. Sample: PBMCs. The receptors shown here come from a man aged 25-45 years in good health and CMV-seronegative.

The rearrangement joins TRBV27 to TRBJ2-3, with 9 bases that match TRBD1. Germline V gene data show CDR1 as MNHEY and CDR2 as SMNVEV (reference sequence). The CDR3 consists of 16 residues. Trimming took 0 bases from V and 3 from J; bases not matched to a gene: 4. This chain's CDR3 is CASSLSDRGGTDTQYF. CDR3 bases: TGTGCCAGCAGTTTATCGGACAGGGGCGGGACAGATACGCAGTATTTT.

CDR3 sequence reads: CASSEGDNYGYTF. The CDR3 region has the DNA TGTGCCAGCAGCGAGGGGGATAACTATGGCTACACCTTC. V usage is TRBV5-6 and J usage is TRBJ1-2; maybe TRBD1 (6 bases). Trimming took off 4 bases at V and 1 base at J, with 8 bases between the two ends. The CDR3 covers 13 residues. The germline gives CDR1 SGHDT, CDR2 YYEEEE.

This chain's CDR3 is CASNPPDRRGGPYEQYF. For the CDR3, the DNA is TGTGCCAGTAATCCACCGGACAGGCGAGGGGGGCCCTACGAGCAGTACTTC. V gene TRBV19 combines with J gene TRBJ2-7, with D perhaps TRBD1 (7 bases). Trimming took off 7 bases at V and 2 bases at J, with 24 bases between the two ends. Per the germline V gene, CDR1 is LNHDA and CDR2 is SQIVND (reference sequence). The CDR3 has 17 amino acids. Full variable domain (missing parts from reference TRBV19 and TRBJ2-7): DGGITQSPKYLFRKEGQNVTLSCEQNLNHDAMYWYRQDPGQGLRLIYYSQIVNDFQKGDIAEGYSVSREKKESFPLTVTSAQKNPTAFYLCASNPPDRRGGPYEQYFGPGTRLTVT.

This chain connects TRBV18 to TRBJ1-2, with a tentative D call TRBD1 (6 bases). V shed 2 bases and J shed 1 base, with 8 bases lying between them. The length of the CDR3 is 14 residues. Looked up from germline, CDR1 is KGHSH and CDR2 is LQKENI. DNA for the CDR3: TGTGCCAGCTCACCAGCAGGGGATAACTATGGCTACACCTTC. Amino acid sequence: CASSPAGDNYGYTF. Filled out from reference TRBV18 and TRBJ1-2, the complete variable domain reads NAGVMQNPRHLVRRRGQEARLRCSPMKGHSHVYWYRQLPEEGLKFMVYLQKENIIDESGMPKERFSAEFPKEGPSILRIQQVVRGDSAAYFCASSPAGDNYGYTFGSGTRLTVV.

This chain uses TRBV11-3 with TRBJ2-2; maybe TRBD2 (6 bases). Germline loops: CDR1 SGHNT, CDR2 YENEEA. The CDR3 consists of 16 residues. V lost 0 bases and J 1 base, leaving 9 bases between the germline ends. DNA for the CDR3: TGTGCCAGCAGCTTAGAGGGAGGTTGGAACACCGGGGAGCTGTTTTTT. Protein: CASSLEGGWNTGELFF.

This chain connects TRBV2 to TRBJ1-6, with 9 bases lining up with TRBD1. This CDR3 comprises 13 residues. J was trimmed by 9 bases and V by 8 bases; bases with no gene match: 5. Germline V lookup: CDR1 SNHLY, CDR2 FYNNEI. The CDR3 DNA follows: TGTGCCAGCCGGACAGGGGCGGGTTCACCCCTCCACTTT. Its translation is CASRTGAGSPLHF.

V usage is TRBV5-1 and J usage is TRBJ2-5, with 8 nucleotides matching TRBD1. V shed 0 bases and J 5 bases; nucleotides not matched to a gene: 12. CDR3 length: 17 residues. Germline V gene sequence: CDR1 SGHRS, CDR2 YFSETQ. The CDR3 loop reads CASSLAIRTGSGETQYF. CDR3 DNA: TGCGCCAGCAGCTTGGCCATAAGGACAGGGAGTGGGGAGACCCAGTACTTC.

The chain links TRBV5-1 to TRBJ2-2; 10 positions agree with TRBD2. Looked up from germline, CDR1 is SGHRS and CDR2 is YFSETQ. The CDR3 sequence is 16 residues long. Trimming at V came to 5 bases and at J to 6 bases, leaving 10 bases not matched to a gene. The CDR3 is CASRRTLAGEAGELFF. The CDR3 nucleotides are TGCGCCAGCAGGAGGACTCTAGCGGGAGAGGCCGGGGAGCTGTTTTTT.

The rearrangement uses TRBV5-5 and TRBJ1-4; maybe TRBD1 (5 bases). Germline loops: CDR1 SGHKS, CDR2 YYEKEE (reference sequence). The CDR3 contains 16 residues. The ends were cut back, 2 bases at V and 0 bases at J, with 11 bases in the middle. Written as DNA, the CDR3 is TGTGCCAGCAGCTTTGGGGCAGGCGCAACTAATGAAAAACTGTTTTTT. Protein: CASSFGAGATNEKLFF. Complete variable domain (other parts from reference TRBV5-5 and TRBJ1-4): DAGVTQSPTHLIKTRGQQVTLRCSPISGHKSVSWYQQVLGQGPQFIFQYYEKEERGRGNFPDRFSARQFPNYSSELNVNALLLGDSALYLCASSFGAGATNEKLFFGSGTQLSVL.

The chain uses TRBV2 and TRBJ2-7; 10 bases are a match to TRBD1. CDR1 and CDR2 (germline): SNHLY, FYNNEI. The V segment lost 2 bases and the J segment 6 bases; nucleotides outside the gene matches: 7. The CDR3 covers 15 residues. CDR3 in DNA: TGTGCCAGCAGTGAACGTGTGACAGGGGGCTCCGAGCAGTACTTC. Translating gives CASSERVTGGSEQYF.

Comments on this clone: One end of the junction varies from germline; a read error may be responsible. V and J are TRBV6-6 and TRBJ2-7, with 12 nucleotides matching TRBD1. Per germline, CDR1 MNHNY and CDR2 SVGAGI (reference sequence). The CDR3 sequence is 13 residues long. Here the CDR3 DNA reads TGTGCCAGCAGTTACGGGACAGGGGGCGGGGAGAACTTC. Translation gives CASSYGTGGGENF.

The J gene is TRBJ1-2, the V gene TRBV9; 10 nucleotides align to TRBD1. Germline V gives CDR1 SGDLS, CDR2 YYNGEE. CDR3 length equals 15 residues. V lost 2 bases and J lost 4; bases outside the gene matches: 5. CDR3 DNA: TGTGCCAGCAGCGTGACAGGGGGCGCGGGCTATGGCTACACCTTC. Its protein is CASSVTGGAGYGYTF. The full variable domain, in which reference TRBV9 and TRBJ1-2 provide the parts outside the CDR3, is DSGVTQTPKHLITATGQRVTLRCSPRSGDLSVYWYQQSLDQGLQFLIQYYNGEERAKGNILERFSAQQFPDLHSELNLSSLELGDSALYFCASSVTGGAGYGYTFGSGTRLTVV.

CDR3 coding DNA: TGTGCCAGCAGTTTAGCAGGGCTCGATCAGCCCCAGCATTTT. Translating gives CASSLAGLDQPQHF. V usage is TRBV27 and J usage is TRBJ1-5, with D possibly being TRBD1 (5 bases). Germline values: CDR1 MNHEY, CDR2 SMNVEV (reference sequence). V lost 2 bases and J lost 5, with 10 bases in between. There are 14 residues in the CDR3.

J is TRBJ1-3 and V is TRBV18, with 7 nucleotides matching TRBD1. CDR3 size: 17 residues. Germline V CDR1 and CDR2: KGHSH, LQKENI. The V gene end was trimmed by 4 bases and the J gene end by 0 bases; junction bases not matched to a gene: 9. The CDR3 DNA reads TGTGCCAGCTCACAATCGGGACAGACATTCTCTGGAAACACCATATATTTT. As protein: CASSQSGQTFSGNTIYF.

The chain joins TRBV4-1 to TRBJ2-3, with no clear D. The length of the CDR3 is 19 residues. Trimming took 0 bases from V and 0 from J, leaving 19 bases between them. The germline gives CDR1 MGHRA, CDR2 YSYEKL. DNA of the CDR3: TGCGCCAGCAGCCAAGATTTGGCGGTACTAACCACTAGCACAGATACGCAGTATTTT. This sequence encodes CASSQDLAVLTTSTDTQYF.

The rearrangement uses TRBV7-2 and TRBJ2-3; TRBD2 aligns across 8 bases. Germline assignment: CDR1 SGHTA and CDR2 FQGNSA. After removal of 0 bases from V and 0 bases from J, the junction contained 5 bases not matched to a gene. CDR3 size: 17 residues. This chain's CDR3 is CASSLAFGGGSTDTQYF. CDR3 bases: TGTGCCAGCAGCTTAGCGTTCGGCGGGGGGAGCACAGATACGCAGTATTTT.

The J gene is TRBJ1-3, the V gene TRBV6-1; 7 bases are shared with TRBD1. The CDR3 spans 18 residues. Germline CDR1 reads MNHNS; CDR2 reads SASEGT. The V gene end was trimmed by 1 base and the J gene end by 0 bases; junction bases not matched to a gene: 9. The CDR3, as DNA: TGTGCCAGCAGTGAAGATCTGGGGACAGTCAGCTCTGGAAACACCATATATTTT. Translated, it gives CASSEDLGTVSSGNTIYF.

The CDR3 here is CASSTQQGSDTQYF. For the CDR3, the DNA is TGTGCCAGCAGTACCCAACAGGGGTCAGATACGCAGTATTTT. The chain employs TRBV27 and TRBJ2-3, with 7 bases identical to TRBD1. Germline CDR1 MNHEY, CDR2 SMNVEV (reference sequence). The J segment lost 4 bases and the V segment lost 5 bases, leaving 6 bases of the junction unmatched. The CDR3 runs 14 residues.

The chain has TRBV30 and TRBJ2-5, with 10 bases matching TRBD1. TRBJ2-7 explains the end of the DNA better; the J call may be wrong. This CDR3 has 14 residues. CDR1 and CDR2 (germline): GTSNPN, SVGIG (reference sequence). The CDR3 loop reads CAWRDRGRFYEQYF. The CDR3 DNA follows: TGTGCCTGGAGAGACAGGGGGCGTTTCTACGAGCAGTACTTC.

V usage is TRBV4-2 and J usage is TRBJ2-1, with 7 bases identical to TRBD1. CDR1 is LGHNA, CDR2 YNFKEQ, per germline. The trim removed 4 bases at V and 8 bases at J, leaving 5 bases unmatched. The CDR3 has 13 residues. The CDR3 nucleotides are TGTGCCAGCAGCCCAACCCAGGGGGATGAGCAGTTCTTC. It yields the protein CASSPTQGDEQFF.